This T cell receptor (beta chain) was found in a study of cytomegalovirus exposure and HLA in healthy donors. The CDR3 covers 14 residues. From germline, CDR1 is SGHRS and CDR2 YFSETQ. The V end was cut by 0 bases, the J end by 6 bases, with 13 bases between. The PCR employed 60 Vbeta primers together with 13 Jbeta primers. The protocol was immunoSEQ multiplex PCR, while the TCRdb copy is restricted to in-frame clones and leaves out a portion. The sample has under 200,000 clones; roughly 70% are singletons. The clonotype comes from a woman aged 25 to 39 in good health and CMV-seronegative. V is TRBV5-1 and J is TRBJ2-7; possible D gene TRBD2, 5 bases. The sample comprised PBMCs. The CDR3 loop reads CASSLGGSAGEQYF. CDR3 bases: TGCGCCAGCAGCTTGGGTGGCAGCGCGGGCGAGCAGTACTTC. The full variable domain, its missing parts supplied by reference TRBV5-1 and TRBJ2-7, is KAGVTQTPRYLIKTRGQQVTLSCSPISGHRSVSWYQQTPGQGLQFLFEYFSETQRNKGNFPGRFSGRQFSNSRSEMNVSTLELGDSALYLCASSLGGSAGEQYFGPGTRLTVT.